These T cell receptor beta chains were read from a single sample in a study of technical replicates of blood from several donors. This table comes from immunoSEQ multiplex PCR, and its TCRdb copy is limited to in-frame clones, with some not included. The table records 85,000 to 100,000 clones, 95% of them present only once. The material sequenced was T cells isolated from PBMCs. The receptors were sampled from a human donor in good health. Each CDR3 is given with its conserved first and last residue. Each record gives: clone size, D gene, J gene, V gene, CDR3 protein, CDR3 DNA. A D gene is named only where the DNA matches it firmly. Not every row has a clone size; where given, it reads once, few, many or a size class.

>.|.|TRBJ1-1|TRBV5-5
CASSLRTAQSEAFF
TGTGCCAGCAGCTTACGGACAGCGCAGTCTGAAGCTTTCTTT
>.|TRBD1|TRBJ2-2|TRBV28
CATGTGWTGELFF
TGTGCCACTGGGACAGGGTGGACCGGGGAGCTGTTTTTT
>.|.|TRBJ1-1|TRBV19
CATNPRGYTEAFF
TGCGCTACAAACCCCAGGGGCTACACTGAAGCTTTCTTT
>.|TRBD2|TRBJ2-1|TRBV7-8
CASSLEASGGTSYNEQFF
TGTGCCAGCAGCTTAGAGGCTAGCGGGGGAACCTCCTACAATGAGCAGTTCTTC
>.|.|TRBJ2-5|TRBV25-1
CASSDHSGFGIQETQYF
TGTGCCAGCAGTGATCATTCGGGGTTTGGAATTCAAGAGACCCAGTACTTC
>.|TRBD1|TRBJ1-3|TRBV18
CASSPRDSISGNTIYF
TGTGCCAGCTCACCACGGGACAGTATCTCTGGAAACACCATATATTTT
>once|TRBD2|TRBJ2-7|TRBV7-9
CASSSPLAGTYEQYF
TGTGCCAGCAGCTCACCTCTAGCGGGAACCTACGAGCAGTACTTC
>.|TRBD1|TRBJ1-2|TRBV29-1
CSAPSLDDRVGGYTF
TGCAGCGCCCCATCTCTAGATGACAGGGTGGGAGGCTACACCTTC
>once|TRBD2|TRBJ2-7|TRBV28
CASRSPGLAGFSYEQYF
TGTGCCAGCAGATCCCCGGGACTAGCGGGATTTTCCTACGAGCAGTACTTC
>.|.|TRBJ1-2|TRBV30
CALERNRLGLYGYTF
TGTGCCCTGGAGCGGAATAGGTTAGGTTTATATGGCTACACCTTC
>.|.|TRBJ2-7|TRBV29-1
CSVAGDSYEQYF
TGCAGCGTTGCGGGGGACTCCTACGAGCAGTACTTC
>.|.|TRBJ2-1|TRBV12-5
CASGLVIAGKQSQENEQFF
TGTGCTAGTGGTTTGGTCATCGCAGGCAAGCAGTCTCAAGAAAATGAGCAGTTCTTC
>.|TRBD1|TRBJ2-1|TRBV13
CASSPRPGTGEVGNEQFF
TGTGCCAGCAGCCCGCGTCCCGGGACAGGGGAGGTTGGCAATGAGCAGTTCTTC
>.|TRBD2|TRBJ2-2|TRBV5-1
CASSLQPKTSGLRNTGELFF
TGCGCCAGCAGCTTACAGCCGAAGACTAGCGGGTTAAGGAACACCGGGGAGCTGTTTTTT
>.|TRBD1|TRBJ2-5|TRBV27
CASSLGTGGSETQYF
TGTGCCAGCAGTCTTGGGACAGGGGGCTCGGAGACCCAGTACTTC
>once|TRBD2|TRBJ2-1|TRBV11-2
CASTYPSGLARREQFF
TGTGCCAGCACCTATCCATCGGGACTAGCGAGACGAGAGCAGTTCTTC
>.|.|TRBJ1-2|TRBV28
CASSRRGGGTNYGYTF
TGTGCCAGCAGCCGTAGGGGCGGGGGAACTAACTATGGCTACACCTTC
>.|.|TRBJ2-3|TRBV7-6
CASSLYTDTQYF
TGTGCCAGCAGCTTATACACAGATACGCAGTATTTT
>.|.|TRBJ2-5|TRBV5-5
CASSLRLAEETQYF
TGTGCCAGCAGCTTGCGATTAGCGGAAGAGACCCAGTACTTC
>.|TRBD2|TRBJ2-3|TRBV11-3
CASSGWTSGGSTDTQYF
TGTGCCAGCAGCGGATGGACTAGCGGGGGCAGCACAGATACGCAGTATTTT
>.|.|TRBJ1-6|TRBV30
CAWSVGAPRNSPLHF
TGTGCCTGGAGTGTAGGGGCGCCCCGAAATTCACCCCTCCACTTT
>.|TRBD1|TRBJ2-7|TRBV7-9
CASSTGQGFSYEQYF
TGTGCCAGCAGCACGGGACAGGGTTTCTCCTACGAGCAGTACTTC
>.|.|TRBJ2-5|TRBV5-1
CANTATSGLGQETQYF
TGCGCCAACACAGCCACCAGCGGACTGGGCCAAGAGACCCAGTACTTC
>.|.|TRBJ2-3|TRBV29-1
CSVSTALTPTDTQYF
TGCAGCGTTTCCACAGCCCTGACACCCACAGATACGCAGTATTTT
>.|.|TRBJ1-2|TRBV19
CASNNYYGYTF
TGTGCCAGTAATAATTACTATGGCTACACCTTC
>.|TRBD2|TRBJ2-3|TRBV7-2
CAAGNSGGTDTQYF
TGTGCCGCTGGGAATAGCGGGGGTACAGATACGCAGTATTTT
>once|TRBD2|TRBJ2-1|TRBV29-1
CSVVLGTSSYNEQFF
TGCAGCGTTGTCTTAGGGACTAGTTCCTACAATGAGCAGTTCTTC
>.|.|TRBJ2-3|TRBV7-2
CASSLEAGWTDTQYF
TGTGCCAGCAGCTTAGAGGCGGGGTGGACAGATACGCAGTATTTT
>.|TRBD1|TRBJ2-1|TRBV9
CASSAGQGFFNEQFF
TGTGCCAGCAGCGCGGGACAGGGGTTTTTCAATGAGCAGTTCTTC
>once|.|TRBJ1-2|TRBV7-7
CASSLDTGQHTGYTF
TGTGCTAGCAGCTTAGATACTGGACAGCATACGGGCTACACCTTC
>.|.|TRBJ2-7|TRBV29-1
CSAAPGTPSYEQYF
TGCAGCGCCGCCCCCGGGACACCCTCCTACGAGCAGTACTTC
>.|.|TRBJ2-4|TRBV7-9
CASSLAHTGVAKNIQYF
TGTGCCAGCAGCTTAGCCCACACAGGAGTAGCCAAAAACATTCAGTACTTC
>.|TRBD2|TRBJ2-5|TRBV11-3
CASSYPLAGDQETQYF
TGTGCCAGCAGCTACCCCCTAGCGGGGGATCAAGAGACCCAGTACTTC
>.|TRBD2|TRBJ2-2|TRBV27
CASRGLDTGELFF
TGTGCCAGCAGAGGACTAGACACCGGGGAGCTGTTTTTT
>.|TRBD1|TRBJ1-5|TRBV7-8
CASSSQGVHSNQPQHF
TGTGCCAGCAGCTCACAGGGGGTGCATAGCAATCAGCCCCAGCATTTT
>.|TRBD1|TRBJ1-5|TRBV4-1
CASSLGQGNQPQHF
TGCGCCAGCAGTCTTGGACAGGGGAATCAGCCCCAGCATTTT
>.|.|TRBJ1-1|TRBV27
CASSLPGANTEAFF
TGTGCCAGCAGTTTACCTGGGGCGAACACTGAAGCTTTCTTT
>.|TRBD1|TRBJ2-1|TRBV7-6
CASSSPSDRGPINEQFF
TGTGCCAGCAGCTCACCCTCGGACAGGGGGCCTATCAATGAGCAGTTCTTC
>.|TRBD2|TRBJ2-1|TRBV7-9
CASSSGGAGYNEQFF
TGTGCCAGCAGCTCCGGGGGGGCCGGGTACAATGAGCAGTTCTTC
>.|TRBD2|TRBJ2-7|TRBV7-9
CASSSPPVGGSVTHEQYF
TGTGCCAGCAGCTCCCCCCCCGTGGGAGGGAGCGTTACCCACGAGCAGTACTTC
>.|.|TRBJ2-1|TRBV28
CASMGLLRDNEQFF
TGTGCCAGCATGGGGCTCCTACGAGACAATGAGCAGTTCTTC
>.|.|TRBJ2-3|TRBV9
CASSAQGNTDTQYF
TGTGCCAGCAGCGCCCAGGGAAACACAGATACGCAGTATTTT
>.|TRBD2|TRBJ2-5|TRBV5-4
CASSRIPTGGLTQYF
TGTGCCAGCAGCCGCATTCCAACCGGGGGGTTGACCCAGTACTTC
>.|TRBD2|TRBJ2-1|TRBV5-1
CASSLGLAGGSYNEQFF
TGCGCCAGCAGCTTGGGACTAGCGGGGGGTTCCTACAATGAGCAGTTCTTC
>.|.|TRBJ1-1|TRBV19
CASSYNIPVVTEAFF
TGTGCCAGTAGTTATAATATCCCGGTTGTCACTGAAGCTTTCTTT
>.|.|TRBJ1-1|TRBV19
CASSSGQSNTEAFF
TGTGCCAGTAGCAGTGGACAGAGCAACACTGAAGCTTTCTTT
>.|.|TRBJ2-7|TRBV9
CASSATGYEQYF
TGTGCCAGCAGCGCCACAGGCTACGAGCAGTACTTC
>.|.|TRBJ1-1|TRBV7-3
CASSLTGTETEAFF
TGTGCCAGCAGTTTGACAGGTACGGAGACTGAAGCTTTCTTT
>.|.|TRBJ2-5|TRBV21-1
CASSPPSGLYQETQYF
TGTGCCAGCAGCCCCCCTAGCGGGCTGTACCAAGAGACCCAGTACTTC
>.|.|TRBJ2-7|TRBV5-1
CASSPTRTVKYEQYF
TGCGCCAGCAGCCCGACCCGGACAGTGAAGTACGAGCAGTACTTC
>.|.|TRBJ1-6|TRBV13
CASRSLRSGQTNSPLHF
TGTGCCAGCAGATCCCTTCGCTCCGGACAGACTAATTCACCCCTCCACTTT
>.|TRBD1|TRBJ2-1|TRBV28
CASSRTGDKGNEQFF
TGTGCCAGCAGCCGAACAGGGGATAAAGGCAATGAGCAGTTCTTC